This TCR beta chain was found in a study of shared clonotypes between healthy human individuals. Study results and caveats: Around 5.3% of naive CD4 clonotypes were shared across four donors.

Produced via immunoSEQ multiplex PCR; TCRdb's table is partial and in-frame only. Of about 1.1 million clones in the sample, around three quarters are singletons; the top ten hold over 0.8%. The CDR3 runs 11 residues. Germline lookup yields CDR1 LGHNT and CDR2 FRNRAP. The V end was cut by 5 bases, the J end by 14 bases, with 12 bases between. Note on this clone: What it binds is not known.

The sample taken for sequencing was memory CD4+ T cells from PBMCs. As for subset: CD45RA-negative fraction. This receptor was identified in a man younger than 35 in good health. Some clones in this sample may be carry-over from other donors' samples. The chain combines TRBV12-5 with TRBJ2-2; D is ambiguous. CDR3: CASGLDSPLFF. The CDR3 DNA follows: TGTGCTAGTGGTCTAGATTCGCCCCTGTTTTTT.